Each of the 32 T cell receptor beta chains below was sequenced from the same sample in a study of shared clonotypes between healthy human individuals. Produced via immunoSEQ multiplex PCR; TCRdb's table is partial and in-frame only. The sample records about 2,500,000 clones, approximately 92% being singletons. The sample taken for sequencing was naive CD4+ T cells sorted from blood. The subset: CD45RA+ positively selected. These receptor sequences come from a man younger than 35 in good health.

The chain recombines TRBV11-2 with TRBJ2-7; 11 bases line up with TRBD2. The CDR3 is 15 residues long. V was clipped by 5 bases and J by 0 bases; unmatched bases: 3. Germline V gives CDR1 SGHAT, CDR2 FQNNGV. CDR3 loop: CASSRLAGGSYEQYF. Written as DNA, the CDR3 is TGTGCCAGCAGCCGCCTAGCGGGAGGCTCCTACGAGCAGTACTTC. Full variable domain (rest looked up from reference TRBV11-2 and TRBJ2-7): EAGVAQSPRYKIIEKRQSVAFWCNPISGHATLYWYQQILGQGPKLLIQFQNNGVVDDSQLPKDRFSAERLKGVDSTLKIQPAKLEDSAVYLCASSRLAGGSYEQYFGPGTRLTVT.

J is TRBJ2-2 and V is TRBV5-6, with D uncertain. CDR1 is SGHDT, CDR2 YYEEEE, per germline. The CDR3 has 15 amino acids. Deletions cut 2 bases from V and 2 bases from J, with 10 bases between. Written as DNA, the CDR3 is TGTGCCAGCAGCTTTTCAAGGCCTAACACCGGGGAGCTGTTTTTT. It translates to CASSFSRPNTGELFF.

This clone was recorded once. The chain carries TRBV7-9 and TRBJ1-2; TRBD1 is a possible D gene (6 bases). V lost 4 bases, J lost 7 bases, and 16 bases lay in between. The CDR3 length is 14 residues. CDR1 SEHNR and CDR2 FQNEAQ come from the germline V gene (reference sequence). In DNA, the CDR3 is TGTGCCAGCAGCTCGACTACAGGGAAAGGTGGCTACACCTTC. Translated: CASSSTTGKGGYTF.

This chain connects TRBV28 to TRBJ2-7; D unresolved. Looked up from germline, CDR1 is MDHEN and CDR2 is SYDVKM. Trimming stripped 3 bases from V and 7 bases from J, with 10 bases between. The CDR3 has 12 amino acids. In nucleotides, the CDR3 is TGTGCCAGCAGTTTTTGGGCCGGGGAGCAGTACTTC. Protein: CASSFWAGEQYF.

V is TRBV5-1 and J is TRBJ2-7; TRBD1 agrees at 8 bases. Germline lookup yields CDR1 SGHRS and CDR2 YFSETQ. Trimming took 4 bases from V and 3 from J; bases not matched to a gene: 27. The CDR3 spans 21 residues. The CDR3 region has the DNA TGCGCCAGCAGCCCCGGACAAGGGACAGGCATCCTCGTGAACAAACACTACGAGCAGTACTTC. Its translation is CASSPGQGTGILVNKHYEQYF. Together with reference TRBV5-1 and TRBJ2-7, the CDR3 gives the full variable domain: KAGVTQTPRYLIKTRGQQVTLSCSPISGHRSVSWYQQTPGQGLQFLFEYFSETQRNKGNFPGRFSGRQFSNSRSEMNVSTLELGDSALYLCASSPGQGTGILVNKHYEQYFGPGTRLTVT.

V is TRBV9 and J is TRBJ1-3; 7 positions match TRBD1. The V segment lost 4 bases and the J segment 4 bases; nucleotides outside the gene matches: 11. There are 16 residues in the CDR3. Looked up from germline, CDR1 is SGDLS and CDR2 is YYNGEE. Here the CDR3 DNA reads TGTGCCAGCAGCCAGAGACAGGGACTAATCGGAAACACCATATATTTT. Its protein is CASSQRQGLIGNTIYF.

The chain recombines TRBV30 with TRBJ1-2; 7 bases match TRBD1. The CDR3 is made up of 13 amino acids. Per the germline V gene, CDR1 is GTSNPN and CDR2 is SVGIG (reference sequence). The junction had 5 bases not matched to a gene; V was cut back by 4 bases and J by 3 bases. Here the CDR3 DNA reads TGTGCCTGGATCCGCAGGGGGGACTATGGCTACACCTTC. Encoded protein: CAWIRRGDYGYTF. The variable domain in full, completed from reference TRBV30 and TRBJ1-2, reads SQTIHQWPATLVQPVGSPLSLECTVEGTSNPNLYWYRQAAGRGLQLLFYSVGIGQISSEVPQNLSASRPQDRQFILSSKKLLLSDSGFYLCAWIRRGDYGYTFGSGTRLTVV.

The CDR3 DNA reads TGTGCCACCAGCAGAGATTCGCGGTCCCGCGGGGAGCTGTTTTTT. The encoded protein is CATSRDSRSRGELFF. This chain connects TRBV15 to TRBJ2-2; D remains ambiguous. This CDR3 region has 15 residues. Germline lookup yields CDR1 LNHNV and CDR2 YYDKDF (reference sequence). V was cut by 0 bases and J by 7 bases, with 12 bases left in between.

V and J are TRBV7-3 and TRBJ2-6; the match to TRBD1 covers 10 bases. The CDR3 sequence is 18 residues long. The ends lost 6 bases at V and 4 bases at J; junction bases unmatched: 12. Germline CDR1 SGHTA, CDR2 FQGTGA. Here the CDR3 reads CASSPGTGAPSGANVLTF. The CDR3, as DNA: TGTGCCAGCAGTCCCGGGACAGGGGCACCTTCGGGGGCCAACGTCCTGACTTTC. Looking up the rest from reference TRBV7-3 and TRBJ2-6 gives the full variable domain: GAGVSQTPSNKVTEKGKYVELRCDPISGHTALYWYRQSLGQGPEFLIYFQGTGAADDSGLPNDRFFAVRPEGSVSTLKIQRTERGDSAVYLCASSPGTGAPSGANVLTFGAGSRLTVL.

The chain joins TRBV7-9 to TRBJ2-1; no reliable D call. The germline V gene has CDR1 SEHNR and CDR2 FQNEAQ (reference sequence). The ends were cut back, 5 bases at V and 2 bases at J, with 22 bases in the middle. The CDR3 extends over 18 amino acids. The CDR3 DNA reads as TGTGCCAGCAGCCCCCAGAATCCCCTGAGTCAGGCCTACAATGAGCAGTTCTTC. Amino acids: CASSPQNPLSQAYNEQFF.

The chain has TRBV5-1 and TRBJ2-3; 7 bases fit TRBD2. Germline V gene sequence: CDR1 SGHRS, CDR2 YFSETQ. Trimming took 6 bases from V and 5 from J; bases not matched to a gene: 3. CDR3 length: 12 residues. Here the CDR3 DNA reads TGCGCCAGCAAGTCTAGCGGAGATACGCAGTATTTT. It codes for CASKSSGDTQYF. The full variable domain, its missing parts supplied by reference TRBV5-1 and TRBJ2-3, is KAGVTQTPRYLIKTRGQQVTLSCSPISGHRSVSWYQQTPGQGLQFLFEYFSETQRNKGNFPGRFSGRQFSNSRSEMNVSTLELGDSALYLCASKSSGDTQYFGPGTRLTVL.

The rearrangement uses TRBV6-5 and TRBJ1-5; D is undetermined. Trimming shortened V by 5 bases and J by 9 bases, and 8 bases separated the two germline ends. CDR3 size: 11 residues. Germline assignment: CDR1 MNHEY and CDR2 SVGAGI. The CDR3 here is CASSEFGPQHF. CDR3 in DNA: TGTGCCAGCAGTGAATTTGGGCCCCAGCATTTT.

As to this clone: Other DNA sequences in this specimen translate into the identical CDR3. This chain connects TRBV18 to TRBJ2-1, with D unclear. CDR1 and CDR2 (germline): KGHSH, LQKENI. V dropped 2 bases and J dropped 4 bases, with 3 bases sitting between them. CDR3 size: 12 residues. CDR3 sequence reads: CASSPGYNEQFF. CDR3 sequence (DNA): TGTGCCAGCTCACCAGGGTACAATGAGCAGTTCTTC.

The chain employs TRBV6-6 and TRBJ1-2; D may be TRBD1 (6 bases). Trimming removed 4 bases from V and 4 bases from J, with 13 bases in between. The CDR3 extends over 14 amino acids. Germline CDR1 MNHNY, CDR2 SVGAGI (reference sequence). CDR3 sequence (DNA): TGTGCCAGCAGTTCAGCAGACAGGCCCTATGGCTACACCTTC. Translation: CASSSADRPYGYTF.

As to this clone: It is unclear where the CDR3 begins or ends on the DNA, so no DNA is shown, and the CDR3 is as TCRdb lists it. The chain couples TRBV21-1 to TRBJ2-2; the table's D call, TRBD1, has no DNA check behind it. TRBV21-1 counts as a pseudogene. Inclusive of both ends, the CDR3 amounts to 16 amino acids. This chain's CDR3 is CASSNRWALGTGELFF.

The chain uses TRBV5-1 and TRBJ2-5; 9 positions agree with TRBD2. Germline assignment: CDR1 SGHRS and CDR2 YFSETQ. V gave up 5 bases and J gave up 2 bases; unmatched junction bases: 10. The CDR3 consists of 16 residues. CDR3 amino acids: CASSLGTSSRQETQYF. CDR3 sequence (DNA): TGCGCCAGCAGTCTCGGGACTAGCTCGAGACAAGAGACCCAGTACTTC.

On this clone itself: Additional DNA sequences in this sample encode the identical CDR3. J is TRBJ2-3 and V is TRBV6-6; no clear D. V was trimmed by 5 bases and J by 0 bases, leaving 3 bases between them. CDR1 and CDR2 from the germline V gene are MNHNY and SVGAGI (reference sequence). The length of the CDR3 is 12 residues. CDR3 sequence: CASSPSTDTQYF. CDR3 sequence (DNA): TGTGCCAGCAGTCCTAGCACAGATACGCAGTATTTT.

CDR3 protein: CASSIAGSGGTQYF. CDR3 sequence (DNA): TGTGCCAGTAGTATAGCGGGTTCCGGCGGTACGCAGTATTTT. The J gene is TRBJ2-3, the V gene TRBV19, with D unclear. The V end lost 1 base, the J end lost 8 bases, and 13 bases lay between the germline ends. Germline CDR1 and CDR2: LNHDA and SQIVND (reference sequence). The CDR3 covers 14 residues.

Comment on this clone: This CDR3 is also generated by other DNA sequences in the sample. This chain joins TRBV27 and TRBJ2-1, with a tentative D call TRBD1 (6 bases). The V gene's germline CDR1 is MNHEY and CDR2 SMNVEV (reference sequence). The ends were cut back, 5 bases at V and 0 bases at J, with 11 bases in the middle. The CDR3 length is 15 residues. This chain's CDR3 is CASSPDRSSYNEQFF. CDR3 sequence (DNA): TGTGCCAGCAGTCCGGACAGAAGCTCCTACAATGAGCAGTTCTTC.

V and J are TRBV10-3 and TRBJ2-2; the D is unclear. Looked up from germline, CDR1 is ENHRY and CDR2 is SYGVKD. The length of the CDR3 is 13 residues. V was trimmed by 7 bases and J by 1 base, leaving 7 bases between them. In DNA, the CDR3 is TGTGCCATCACGGGCAAGAACACCGGGGAGCTGTTTTTT. This gives the protein CAITGKNTGELFF.

The chain has TRBV30 and TRBJ2-3; 10 nucleotides agree with TRBD2. Trimming removed 5 bases from V and 1 base from J; junction bases left unmatched: 3. The CDR3 covers 14 residues. In germline, CDR1 is GTSNPN, CDR2 SVGIG (reference sequence). The CDR3 reads CAWVLAGGTDTQYF. CDR3 bases: TGTGCCTGGGTCCTAGCGGGGGGCACAGATACGCAGTATTTT.

This clone has just a few counts. Other DNA sequences in this specimen translate into the identical CDR3. The gene calls are TRBV5-1 and TRBJ1-5, with D possibly TRBD1 on 5 matching bases. This CDR3 region has 14 residues. V shed 0 bases and J shed 5 bases, with 9 bases lying between them. The V gene's germline CDR1 is SGHRS and CDR2 YFSETQ. The DNA of the CDR3 is TGCGCCAGCAGCTTGGACGGGGGGGATCAGCCCCAGCATTTT. It codes for CASSLDGGDQPQHF.

Note on this clone: The sample carries other DNA sequences with the same CDR3. The CDR3 sequence: CASSVAGAANTGELFF. The CDR3 nucleotides are TGTGCCAGCAGCGTAGCGGGGGCAGCGAACACCGGGGAGCTGTTTTTT. The chain joins TRBV9 to TRBJ2-2; D possibly uses TRBD1 or TRBD2 (6 bases each). This CDR3 region has 16 residues. The V and J ends lost 0 bases and 0 bases respectively, with 9 bases between them. Germline V gene lookup returns CDR1 SGDLS and CDR2 YYNGEE.

The gene calls are TRBV7-9 and TRBJ1-1; no definite D call. V lost 1 base to trimming and J lost 3 bases, with 9 bases between them. The CDR3 length is 14 residues. The germline V gene has CDR1 SEHNR and CDR2 FQNEAQ (reference sequence). The CDR3, as DNA: TGTGCCAGCAGCTTAGTAGTGGATTACACTGAAGCTTTCTTT. Translating gives CASSLVVDYTEAFF.

This chain joins TRBV7-3 and TRBJ2-6; 7 positions agree with TRBD1. Trimming cost V 5 bases and J 1 base; bases outside gene matches: 11. The length of the CDR3 is 18 residues. Germline CDR1 SGHTA, CDR2 FQGTGA. CDR3 bases: TGTGCCAGCAGCCGGACCAGGGACAGCCAATCTGGGGCCAACGTCCTGACTTTC. This gives the protein CASSRTRDSQSGANVLTF.

This clone was recorded a few times. The sample carries other DNA sequences with the same CDR3. The gene calls are TRBV6-6 and TRBJ2-6, with a possible D match to TRBD2 (5 bases). Germline CDR1 reads MNHNY; CDR2 reads SVGAGI (reference sequence). CDR3 size: 15 residues. Trimming cost V 2 bases and J 0 bases, with 5 bases left between them. CDR3 region: CASSYGSSGANVLTF. The CDR3 DNA reads as TGTGCCAGCAGTTACGGGAGCTCTGGGGCCAACGTCCTGACTTTC.

V is TRBV7-6 and J is TRBJ2-1; perhaps TRBD2 as D (6 bases). V was pared by 2 bases and J by 2 bases, with 7 bases between. The CDR3 totals 14 residues. In germline, CDR1 is SGHVS, CDR2 FNYEAQ. The CDR3 nucleotides read TGTGCCAGCAGCTTAACGGGGGCCTACAATGAGCAGTTCTTC. Protein sequence: CASSLTGAYNEQFF.

Note on this clone: In the same sample, other DNA sequences code for this CDR3. This rearrangement joins TRBV7-2 to TRBJ2-7; 7 positions match TRBD2. V shed 7 bases and J 0 bases; nucleotides not matched to a gene: 6. The CDR3 length is 14 residues. The germline CDR1 and CDR2 sequences are SGHTA and FQGNSA. The CDR3 reads CASTRGGSSYEQYF. For the CDR3, the DNA is TGTGCCAGCACCCGGGGCGGGAGCTCCTACGAGCAGTACTTC.

CDR3 coding DNA: TGCGCCAGCAGCTTAGGGGCCCCAAATTCACCCCTCCACTTT. Translating it yields CASSLGAPNSPLHF. V gene TRBV5-1 combines with J gene TRBJ1-6; D perhaps matches TRBD1 (5 bases). This CDR3 region has 14 residues. V was pared by 2 bases and J by 7 bases, with 10 bases between. Germline assignment: CDR1 SGHRS and CDR2 YFSETQ. Full variable domain (rest looked up from reference TRBV5-1 and TRBJ1-6): KAGVTQTPRYLIKTRGQQVTLSCSPISGHRSVSWYQQTPGQGLQFLFEYFSETQRNKGNFPGRFSGRQFSNSRSEMNVSTLELGDSALYLCASSLGAPNSPLHFGNGTRLTVT.

This clone was counted a few times. This same CDR3 is encoded by further DNA sequences in the sample. This chain links TRBV5-1 with TRBJ2-1; TRBD2 aligns across 14 bases. The germline V gene encodes CDR1 SGHRS and CDR2 YFSETQ. V lost 2 bases, J lost 7 bases, and 2 bases stayed unmatched. The CDR3 loop spans 15 amino acids. The chain's CDR3 is CASSLGLAGGNEQFF. The CDR3, as DNA: TGCGCCAGCAGCTTAGGACTAGCGGGGGGTAATGAGCAGTTCTTC. Full variable domain (outside the CDR3, taken from reference TRBV5-1 and TRBJ2-1): KAGVTQTPRYLIKTRGQQVTLSCSPISGHRSVSWYQQTPGQGLQFLFEYFSETQRNKGNFPGRFSGRQFSNSRSEMNVSTLELGDSALYLCASSLGLAGGNEQFFGPGTRLTVL.

This sequence joins TRBV19 and TRBJ2-2; D is tentatively TRBD1 or TRBD2 (5 bases each). CDR1 is LNHDA, CDR2 SQIVND, per germline (reference sequence). The CDR3 covers 15 residues. V was cut by 10 bases and J by 0 bases, with 15 bases left in between. The chain's CDR3 is CATDSRGANTGELFF. The DNA of the CDR3 is TGTGCCACCGACTCGCGAGGGGCGAACACCGGGGAGCTGTTTTTT.

The chain couples TRBV5-8 to TRBJ1-5; TRBD1 is a possible D gene (5 bases). This CDR3 spans 17 amino acids. Germline CDR1 and CDR2: SGHTS and YDEGEE. The V gene lost 4 bases and the J gene lost 2 bases, with 19 bases spanning the gap. CDR3 in amino acids: CASSLGGGSAGNQPQHF. CDR3 sequence (DNA): TGTGCCAGCAGCCTGGGGGGAGGGTCAGCCGGCAATCAGCCCCAGCATTTT.